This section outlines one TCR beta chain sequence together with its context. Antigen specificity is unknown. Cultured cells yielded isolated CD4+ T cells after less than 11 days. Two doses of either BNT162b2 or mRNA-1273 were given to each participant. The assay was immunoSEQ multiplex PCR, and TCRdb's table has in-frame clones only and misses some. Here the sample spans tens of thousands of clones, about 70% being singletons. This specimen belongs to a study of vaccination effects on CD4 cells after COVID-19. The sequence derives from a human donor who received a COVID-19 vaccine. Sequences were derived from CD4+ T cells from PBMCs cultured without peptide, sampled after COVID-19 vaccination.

The CDR3 DNA follows: TGTGCCAGCAGCTTAGGACGGGGGCAGGAGACCCAGTACTTC. This encodes CASSLGRGQETQYF. This chain links TRBV7-8 with TRBJ2-5; TRBD1 or TRBD2 may be the D gene (6 bases each). V was pared by 1 base and J by 5 bases, with 11 bases between. Looked up from germline, CDR1 is SGHVS and CDR2 is FQNEAQ. This CDR3 is 14 amino acids long.